What follows are 13 T cell receptor beta chains derived from one specimen sequenced in a study of response to subunit inactivated influenza vaccine. Each CDR3 protein is one row after TCRdb ran MiXCR on the RT-PCR reads. The sample records 500,000 to 600,000 distinct CDR3 sequences, approximately 7.7% being singletons. Sample: PBMCs from blood, taken less than 30 months after vaccination. All receptors come from a man aged 50-75 years who received an inactivated influenza vaccine.

V is TRBV10-3 and J is TRBJ2-5; TRBD2 agrees at 9 bases. Germline V gene sequence: CDR1 ENHRY, CDR2 SYGVKD. J lost 4 bases, V lost 10 bases, and 10 bases had no gene match. The CDR3 loop spans 14 amino acids. The CDR3 region is CASASGEVVETQYF. The CDR3 bases are TGTGCCAGCGCTAGCGGGGAGGTGGTAGAGACCCAGTACTTC.

Ten or more counts support this clonotype. This rearrangement joins TRBV5-1 to TRBJ2-7; TRBD2 might be the D (5 bases). The length of the CDR3 is 17 residues. CDR1 is SGHRS and CDR2 is YFSETQ in the germline V gene. The germline V and J ends were trimmed by 0 bases and 0 bases, with 16 bases remaining between them. Written as DNA, the CDR3 is TGCGCCAGCAGCTTGGTCGAAGGTAGCGAGCCCTCCTACGAGCAGTACTTC. Protein product: CASSLVEGSEPSYEQYF.

The chain couples TRBV3-1 to TRBJ2-5, with D unresolved. The CDR3 is 12 amino acids. With 4 bases removed from V and 6 bases from J, the gap between germline ends came to 9 bases. Germline CDR1 and CDR2: LGHDT and YNNKEL (reference sequence). As DNA, the CDR3 is TGTGCCAGCAGCCCATCAGCGAAGACCCAGTACTTC. Its translation: CASSPSAKTQYF.

This clonotype was detected ten times or more. V gene TRBV5-1 combines with J gene TRBJ2-3, with a tentative D call TRBD1 (6 bases). The germline gives CDR1 SGHRS, CDR2 YFSETQ. The CDR3 length is 13 residues. Trimming removed 7 bases from V and 5 bases from J, with 14 bases in between. In DNA form, the CDR3 reads TGCGCCAGCCACAGGGATATTGGAGATACGCAGTATTTT. Translation: CASHRDIGDTQYF.

In its sample, this clonotype was seen a few times. This chain links TRBV11-2 with TRBJ2-1, with TRBD2 as a possible D gene (5 bases). V lost 7 bases and J 3 bases, leaving 13 bases between the germline ends. The CDR3 extends over 14 amino acids. CDR1 is SGHAT and CDR2 is FQNNGV in the germline V gene. CDR3 sequence: CASTPGYDYNEQFF. The CDR3 nucleotides are TGTGCCAGCACCCCGGGATACGACTACAATGAGCAGTTCTTC.

This clonotype came up a few times. V gene TRBV29-1 combines with J gene TRBJ2-4, with 8 bases identical to TRBD2. The CDR3 is 12 residues long. Germline CDR1 SQVTM, CDR2 ANQGSEA. V shed 7 bases and J 4 bases; nucleotides not matched to a gene: 3. The CDR3 DNA follows: TGCAGCGCCGCGGGAGGTAAAAACATTCAGTACTTC. Amino acids: CSAAGGKNIQYF.

The chain joins TRBV6-5 to TRBJ2-3, with 9 bases identical to TRBD2. The CDR3 runs to 16 residues. Germline lookup yields CDR1 MNHEY and CDR2 SVGAGI. Trimming took 2 bases from V and 4 from J; bases not matched to a gene: 7. Here the CDR3 reads CASSYNSGRGSDTQYF. DNA of the CDR3: TGTGCCAGCAGTTACAATAGCGGGAGAGGGTCAGATACGCAGTATTTT.

The chain joins TRBV18 to TRBJ2-3; 8 bases map to TRBD1. This CDR3 contains 16 residues. V was pared by 4 bases and J by 1 base, with 7 bases of the junction left unmatched. In germline, CDR1 is KGHSH, CDR2 LQKENI. The DNA of the CDR3 is TGTGCCAGCTCACAAACCGGGACAGGAGGCACAGATACGCAGTATTTT. Translated, it gives CASSQTGTGGTDTQYF.

On this clonotype itself: A much larger clone lies a single base off, so this may be a read error. This chain uses TRBV27 with TRBJ2-3, with TRBD2 matching over 11 bases. The CDR3 contains 16 residues. Germline CDR1 reads MNHEY; CDR2 reads SMNVEV (reference sequence). CDR3 sequence (DNA): TGTGCCAGCGGTTCCGGGACTAGCGGCTTCACAGATACGCGGTATTTT. Protein sequence: CASGSGTSGFTDTRYF.

This rearrangement joins TRBV24-1 to TRBJ2-1; 9 bases map to TRBD1. V was pared by 1 base and J by 4 bases, with 1 base of the junction left unmatched. The CDR3 runs 15 residues. Germline V gives CDR1 KGHDR, CDR2 SFDVKD. The CDR3, as DNA: TGTGCCACCAGTGATTTCGACAGGGGGTACAATGAGCAGTTCTTC. Its protein is CATSDFDRGYNEQFF.

The chain has TRBV27 and TRBJ2-3, with 8 bases fitting TRBD1. The junction had 8 bases not matched to a gene; V was cut back by 5 bases and J by 4 bases. The germline CDR1 and CDR2 sequences are MNHEY and SMNVEV (reference sequence). The CDR3 covers 15 residues. The CDR3 sequence: CASSPRTGYADTQYF. The CDR3 nucleotides are TGTGCCAGCAGTCCTAGGACAGGGTACGCAGATACGCAGTATTTT.

This clonotype was recorded at least ten times. The chain recombines TRBV5-1 with TRBJ2-2, with TRBD1 identical over 10 bases. The V gene end was trimmed by 7 bases and the J gene end by 7 bases; junction bases not matched to a gene: 10. This CDR3 contains 15 residues. Per germline, CDR1 SGHRS and CDR2 YFSETQ. The CDR3 protein is CASGLPGQGIGELFF. CDR3 nucleotides: TGCGCCAGCGGACTGCCGGGACAGGGGATCGGGGAGCTGTTTTTT.

This clonotype was counted a few times. CDR3 residues: CSASLAAGEQYF. DNA of the CDR3: TGCAGTGCTAGCCTAGCTGCGGGCGAGCAGTACTTC. The rearrangement joins TRBV20-1 to TRBJ2-7; D possibly corresponds to TRBD2 (5 bases). Germline V CDR1 and CDR2: DFQATT, SNEGSKA (reference sequence). V was pared by 3 bases and J by 6 bases, with 12 bases between. The CDR3 sequence is 12 residues long.